The entry that follows covers one T cell receptor beta chain sequence. At one end the junction does not follow the germline gene, possibly because of a read error. This sample is part of a study of molecular identifiers for immune sequencing clone quantification. Sorted cells numbering about 20,000 to 1,000,000, with 10%, 30% or 50% RNA, yielded the naive CD8 libraries. Naive CD8 T cells were sorted as CD8+CD4-CCR7+CD45RA+. The CDR3 contains 13 residues. Germline V gene lookup returns CDR1 MGHRA and CDR2 YSYEKL. As previously described, bulk TCR libraries were made using listed TCR primers. From the PCR reads, TCRdb called clonotypes with MiXCR, one entry per CDR3 protein. Of about 510,000 distinct CDR3 sequences listed, about a fifth are singletons.

V and J are TRBV4-1 and TRBJ2-7, with D perhaps being TRBD1 or TRBD2 (5 bases each). The clonotype comes from a human donor in good health. Some libraries in this study had Jurkat cell RNA spiked in. Sequencing was done on a sample of naive CD8+ T cells from blood, with Jurkat cell RNA spiked in. As to subset: FACS-sorted CD8+CD4-CCR7+CD45RA+ naive T cells. CDR3 bases: TGCGCCAGCAGCCCCCGGGACGGCTACGGGCAGTACTTC. Its protein is CASSPRDGYGQYF.